These 24 T cell receptor beta chains were all obtained from the same sample, sequenced in a study of beta chain features in type 1 diabetes. Study findings and constraints: Type 1 diabetes patients showed a moderate but significant shortening of TCRB CDR3s in all four CD4+ subsets.

For these TCRs, the target antigens are not known. Expressed TCRB transcripts were sequenced because the isolated RNA had all been reverse transcribed beforehand. The data were produced by immunoSEQ multiplex PCR, yet TCRdb's version contains in-frame clones alone and is incomplete. Of 400,000 or so clones in the sample, over 8.5% were seen once. Sequencing was performed on central memory CD4+ T cells from blood. All receptors derive from a man under 40 with type 1 diabetes.

The chain is built from TRBV19 and TRBJ1-5; 8 nucleotides match TRBD1. This CDR3 has 15 amino acids. CDR1 LNHDA and CDR2 SQIVND come from the germline V gene (reference sequence). After removal of 7 bases from V and 6 bases from J, the junction contained 11 bases not matched to a gene. This CDR3 is CASTKDRVGSQPQHF. As DNA, the CDR3 is TGTGCCAGTACTAAGGACAGGGTGGGTAGTCAGCCCCAGCATTTT.

The chain is built from TRBV9 and TRBJ2-2; D perhaps matches TRBD2 (6 bases). Germline CDR1 reads SGDLS; CDR2 reads YYNGEE. With 3 bases removed from V and 5 bases from J, the gap between germline ends came to 11 bases. The CDR3 consists of 14 residues. In DNA form, the CDR3 reads TGTGCCAGCAGCGGAATAGCGGTTACCGGGGAGCTGTTTTTT. It codes for CASSGIAVTGELFF.

The chain recombines TRBV11-2 with TRBJ2-7, with TRBD2 matching 10 bases. Germline V gene data show CDR1 as SGHAT and CDR2 as FQNNGV. This CDR3 contains 15 residues. V shed 1 base and J 3 bases; nucleotides not matched to a gene: 3. The CDR3 DNA reads as TGTGCCAGCAGCTTAGCTAGCGGGAGAAACTACGAGCAGTACTTC. Protein product: CASSLASGRNYEQYF.

This clone has at least ten counts. The chain is built from TRBV28 and TRBJ2-5, with TRBD1 identical over 8 bases. Germline V gene data show CDR1 as MDHEN and CDR2 as SYDVKM. The CDR3 has 13 residues. The V and J ends lost 6 bases and 5 bases, in that order; junction bases with no gene match: 5. This chain's CDR3 is CASRQTGVETQYF. Written as DNA, the CDR3 is TGTGCCAGCAGACAGACAGGGGTTGAGACCCAGTACTTC.

The chain combines TRBV5-1 with TRBJ2-1; 10 bases line up with TRBD2. V lost 2 bases to trimming and J lost 5 bases; unmatched junction nucleotides: 7. Germline CDR1 SGHRS, CDR2 YFSETQ. The length of the CDR3 is 16 residues. The CDR3 region is CASSFQAGGQDNEQFF. DNA for the CDR3: TGCGCCAGCAGCTTTCAAGCGGGAGGGCAAGACAATGAGCAGTTCTTC.

This clone appeared a few times. The chain couples TRBV2 to TRBJ2-3, with 7 bases lining up with TRBD1. V shed 5 bases and J 4 bases; nucleotides not matched to a gene: 12. Per the germline V gene, CDR1 is SNHLY and CDR2 is FYNNEI. The CDR3 has 16 amino acids. The CDR3 coding sequence is TGTGCCAGCAGTACAGACAGGGTCCCCTGGGCAGATACGCAGTATTTT. Amino acid sequence: CASSTDRVPWADTQYF. Based on the CDR3 plus reference TRBV2 and TRBJ2-3, the full variable domain is EPEVTQTPSHQVTQMGQEVILRCVPISNHLYFYWYRQILGQKVEFLVSFYNNEISEKSEIFDDQFSVERPDGSNFTLKIRSTKLEDSAMYFCASSTDRVPWADTQYFGPGTRLTVL.

This clone was picked up a small number of times. The CDR3: CASCPLIGTSYEQYF. The CDR3 nucleotides read TGTGCCAGCTGCCCCCTAATAGGAACTTCCTACGAGCAGTACTTC. The chain carries TRBV28 and TRBJ2-7, with D hard to call. The CDR3 has 15 residues. V was clipped by 8 bases and J by 1 base, with 18 bases between them. Germline V gives CDR1 MDHEN, CDR2 SYDVKM.

The chain carries TRBV5-1 and TRBJ2-5, with D perhaps matching TRBD2 (5 bases). V was trimmed by 0 bases and J by 4 bases, leaving 13 bases between them. Germline CDR1 reads SGHRS; CDR2 reads YFSETQ. CDR3 length equals 15 residues. DNA of the CDR3: TGCGCCAGCAGCTTGGCCTCGGGAATGGGAGAGACCCAGTACTTC. It codes for CASSLASGMGETQYF.

In this sample, this clone turned up a few times. The genes are TRBV30 and TRBJ2-1; perhaps TRBD2 as D (6 bases). Germline V gives CDR1 GTSNPN, CDR2 SVGIG (reference sequence). The CDR3 length is 11 residues. Trimming removed 5 bases at V and 9 bases at J, with 11 bases between. The CDR3 DNA follows: TGTGCCTGGCTTAGCGGAGTTGAGCAGTTCTTC. It encodes CAWLSGVEQFF.

Only a few counts were recorded for this clone. The rearrangement uses TRBV28 and TRBJ2-4, with a tentative D call TRBD1 (5 bases). The CDR3 length is 12 residues. Germline-derived CDR1 and CDR2 are MDHEN and SYDVKM. V dropped 3 bases and J dropped 11 bases, with 11 bases sitting between them. The CDR3 sequence: CASSLGPAVQYF. The DNA for the CDR3 is TGTGCCAGCAGTTTGGGGCCGGCAGTTCAGTACTTC.

The chain carries TRBV7-8 and TRBJ1-2, with 12 bases matching TRBD1. The CDR3 has 14 amino acids. Germline CDR1 is SGHVS and CDR2 is FQNEAQ. The V and J ends lost 5 bases and 4 bases, in that order; junction bases with no gene match: 2. DNA for the CDR3: TGTGCCAGCAGCACGGGACAGGGGGCCTATGGCTACACCTTC. Translating gives CASSTGQGAYGYTF.

This clone was recorded a few times. The chain has TRBV7-3 and TRBJ1-1; no firm D call. The germline V gene has CDR1 SGHTA and CDR2 FQGTGA. The CDR3 is 16 residues long. Trimming shortened V by 2 bases and J by 3 bases, and 16 bases separated the two germline ends. The CDR3 coding sequence is TGTGCCAGCAGCTTATCGATGCCCGGTTCGTACACTGAAGCTTTCTTT. It yields the protein CASSLSMPGSYTEAFF.

The genes are TRBV5-4 and TRBJ2-3; no clear D. This CDR3 is 14 amino acids long. CDR1 is SGHNT and CDR2 is YYREEE in the germline V gene (reference sequence). The V end lost 4 bases, the J end lost 2 bases, and 11 bases lay between the germline ends. The CDR3 protein is CASSRNSYTDTQYF. For the CDR3, the DNA is TGTGCCAGCAGCCGAAACTCCTACACAGATACGCAGTATTTT.

The rearrangement uses TRBV4-2 and TRBJ2-3; 9 nucleotides agree with TRBD2. CDR1 and CDR2 from the germline V gene are LGHNA and YNFKEQ. V lost 1 base, J lost 4 bases, and 9 bases stayed unmatched. The CDR3 totals 17 residues. CDR3 bases: TGTGCCAGCAGCCAAGCCGGAGGTAGCGGGAGAGCAGATACGCAGTATTTT. Encoded protein: CASSQAGGSGRADTQYF.

The chain recombines TRBV18 with TRBJ2-5; D might be TRBD2 (5 bases). The ends were cut back, 3 bases at V and 5 bases at J, with 7 bases in the middle. The CDR3 is 12 residues long. Per the germline V gene, CDR1 is KGHSH and CDR2 is LQKENI. The DNA for the CDR3 is TGTGCCAGCTCACCGGACTGGGAGACCCAGTACTTC. Its translation: CASSPDWETQYF. Drawing the rest from reference TRBV18 and TRBJ2-5, the complete variable domain is NAGVMQNPRHLVRRRGQEARLRCSPMKGHSHVYWYRQLPEEGLKFMVYLQKENIIDESGMPKERFSAEFPKEGPSILRIQQVVRGDSAAYFCASSPDWETQYFGPGTRLLVL.

The genes are TRBV5-1 and TRBJ2-1; the D is unclear. CDR1 and CDR2 from the germline V gene are SGHRS and YFSETQ. Trimming pared 0 bases from V and 6 bases from J, leaving 10 bases between. CDR3 length: 14 amino acids. CDR3 residues: CASSLGGRFNEQFF. The CDR3 coding sequence is TGCGCCAGCAGCTTGGGTGGCAGGTTCAATGAGCAGTTCTTC. Variable domain in full (rest from reference TRBV5-1 and TRBJ2-1): KAGVTQTPRYLIKTRGQQVTLSCSPISGHRSVSWYQQTPGQGLQFLFEYFSETQRNKGNFPGRFSGRQFSNSRSEMNVSTLELGDSALYLCASSLGGRFNEQFFGPGTRLTVL.

The chain combines TRBV2 with TRBJ2-5; D is unresolved. Germline values: CDR1 SNHLY, CDR2 FYNNEI. This CDR3 region has 11 residues. With 8 bases removed from V and 5 bases from J, the gap between germline ends came to 9 bases. The CDR3 nucleotides are TGTGCCAGCCCTTCGCTGGAGACCCAGTACTTC. Its translation is CASPSLETQYF. The complete variable domain, with remaining parts taken from reference TRBV2 and TRBJ2-5, reads EPEVTQTPSHQVTQMGQEVILRCVPISNHLYFYWYRQILGQKVEFLVSFYNNEISEKSEIFDDQFSVERPDGSNFTLKIRSTKLEDSAMYFCASPSLETQYFGPGTRLLVL.

This rearrangement joins TRBV11-2 to TRBJ2-5; 8 bases are a match to TRBD1. Germline V gives CDR1 SGHAT, CDR2 FQNNGV. Trimming took 5 bases from V and 2 from J; bases not matched to a gene: 7. CDR3 size: 15 residues. The CDR3 nucleotides are TGTGCCAGCAGCAGAGGGACAGGCATTCAAGAGACCCAGTACTTC. Translated: CASSRGTGIQETQYF. The whole variable domain, filled in from reference TRBV11-2 and TRBJ2-5, reads EAGVAQSPRYKIIEKRQSVAFWCNPISGHATLYWYQQILGQGPKLLIQFQNNGVVDDSQLPKDRFSAERLKGVDSTLKIQPAKLEDSAVYLCASSRGTGIQETQYFGPGTRLLVL.

V gene TRBV11-2 combines with J gene TRBJ2-7; D is uncertain. Germline CDR1 and CDR2: SGHAT and FQNNGV. The CDR3 spans 14 residues. V was shortened by 5 bases and J by 0 bases, with 11 bases between the two germline ends. The DNA for the CDR3 is TGTGCCAGCAGCCCTATTCCTCTCTCCTACGAGCAGTACTTC. Amino acids: CASSPIPLSYEQYF.

This clone was counted only a few times. The gene calls are TRBV6-6 and TRBJ2-2; 7 positions agree with TRBD1. The trim removed 8 bases at V and 1 base at J, leaving 4 bases unmatched. The CDR3 contains 14 residues. Germline CDR1 and CDR2: MNHNY and SVGAGI (reference sequence). The CDR3 DNA reads TGTGCCAGCCGGGGACAGTTGAACACCGGGGAGCTGTTTTTT. It translates to CASRGQLNTGELFF.

V is TRBV2 and J is TRBJ1-4; D is unresolved. V shed 2 bases and J shed 0 bases, with 13 bases lying between them. Germline CDR1 is SNHLY and CDR2 is FYNNEI. The CDR3 is 17 residues long. The CDR3 DNA reads TGTGCCAGCAGTGAATATACAGACTCGGCAACTAATGAAAAACTGTTTTTT. It specifies CASSEYTDSATNEKLFF.

The rearrangement links TRBV28 to TRBJ1-2; D perhaps matches TRBD1 (6 bases). CDR1 MDHEN and CDR2 SYDVKM come from the germline V gene. The V and J ends lost 7 bases and 1 base respectively, with 13 bases between them. This CDR3 is 14 amino acids long. The CDR3 bases are TGTGCCAGCAAGATCGGACAGAGTAACTATGGCTACACCTTC. This sequence encodes CASKIGQSNYGYTF.

This clone occurred a few times. The genes are TRBV7-3 and TRBJ2-5, with 7 bases identical to TRBD2. Judging by the DNA end, TRBJ2-7 fits better; the J call may be wrong. Germline loops: CDR1 SGHTA, CDR2 FQGTGA. This CDR3 spans 13 amino acids. CDR3 residues: CASSLGDYYEQYF. In nucleotides, the CDR3 is TGTGCCAGCAGCTTAGGGGACTACTACGAGCAGTACTTC.

This clone was observed a handful of times. The chain uses TRBV6-5 and TRBJ1-3; D is unclear. This CDR3 contains 12 residues. Trimming pared 8 bases from V and 7 bases from J, leaving 12 bases between. Germline CDR1 is MNHEY and CDR2 is SVGAGI. The CDR3 DNA follows: TGTGCCAGCTTCTCGTCCGGGAACACCATATATTTT. This encodes CASFSSGNTIYF.